This entry concerns a single T cell receptor (beta chain). This specimen belongs to a study of T cell changes during pregnancy in multiple sclerosis. Germline V lookup: CDR1 SGHRS, CDR2 YFSETQ. The CDR3 sequence is 14 residues long. Between the trimmed V and J ends, which lost 0 bases and 2 bases, there was a span of 9 bases. Sequencing was performed with immunoSEQ multiplex PCR; in TCRdb, only in-frame clones are kept and a portion is missing. Here the sample spans around 59,000 clones, 93% being singletons. This sequence joins TRBV5-1 and TRBJ2-7; no clear D. The material was CD8+ T cells from peripheral blood mononuclear cells, obtained in the second trimester of pregnancy. The sequence came from a female donor with multiple sclerosis, enrolled in a pregnancy study. The CDR3 loop is CASSLGQNPYEQYF. In DNA form, the CDR3 reads TGCGCCAGCAGCTTGGGCCAGAATCCCTACGAGCAGTACTTC.